Each of the 3 T cell receptor beta chains below was sequenced from the same sample in a study of radiation and T cells in renal cell carcinoma. Time point defined: baseline pretreatment blood. Treatment in this sample: 15 Gy SBRT to primary tumor, nephrectomy 4 weeks later. The protocol was immunoSEQ multiplex PCR, while the TCRdb copy is restricted to in-frame clones and leaves out a portion. This sample has roughly 120,000 clones, with roughly 80% found just once. The sequencing here drew on blood, taken from a patient whose treatment included radiotherapy and nephrectomy. Every receptor here comes from a woman between 55 and 75 years old with renal cell carcinoma.

The chain has TRBV19 and TRBJ1-5, with 7 bases aligning to TRBD1. The J segment lost 0 bases and the V segment lost 9 bases, leaving 17 bases of the junction unmatched. Germline V CDR1 and CDR2: LNHDA, SQIVND (reference sequence). The CDR3 is made up of 18 amino acids. DNA of the CDR3: TGTGCCAGCCAAGGGTCGGGACAGCTCCGTTATAGCAATCAGCCCCAGCATTTT. The encoded protein is CASQGSGQLRYSNQPQHF.

This clone occurred a few times. This rearrangement joins TRBV7-9 to TRBJ2-1; D is perhaps TRBD1 or TRBD2 (5 bases each). V lost 4 bases to trimming and J lost 2 bases, with 12 bases between them. Germline V gives CDR1 SEHNR, CDR2 FQNEAQ (reference sequence). This CDR3 region has 15 residues. CDR3 bases: TGTGCCAGCAGCTCTTCAGGGAGTGCCTACAATGAGCAGTTCTTC. Amino acid sequence: CASSSSGSAYNEQFF.

The genes are TRBV10-3 and TRBJ1-5; 8 bases align to TRBD1. The CDR3 totals 16 residues. V shed 3 bases and J 3 bases; nucleotides not matched to a gene: 7. Germline loops: CDR1 ENHRY, CDR2 SYGVKD. The CDR3 DNA follows: TGTGCCATCAGTGACCCGGGACAGGTGCCCAATCAGCCCCAGCATTTT. The encoded protein is CAISDPGQVPNQPQHF.